These T cell receptor beta chains were read from a single sample in a study of cytomegalovirus exposure and HLA in healthy donors. The repertoire was sequenced with immunoSEQ multiplex PCR; TCRdb's copy has only in-frame clones and lacks some. This table has roughly 200,000 clones, roughly 72% appearing once. Specimen: PBMCs. These receptors were obtained from a man aged 30 to 45 in good health and CMV-seronegative. Each CDR3 is given without its conserved first and last residue.

v_call cdr3_aa
TRBV30 AWGGQSSSYEQY
TRBV7-9 ASSPSGGRSFKDTQY
TRBV5-1 ASSFGQVGETQY
TRBV7-3 ASSLNAGGGADTQY
TRBV5-1 ASSGTSGRTDTQY
TRBV19 ASSIEGLAGEQY
TRBV7-9 ASSPTGDTEAF
TRBV4-2 ASSQSPTGEQY
TRBV28 ASSKAGAVVSEQF
TRBV7-9 ASSPTSALTDTQY
TRBV4-1 ASSPQLTGGPYEQY
TRBV27 ASRNVDGYT
TRBV4-1 ASSQGWGGVHEQY
TRBV5-6 ASSLDPGLSNWEQY
TRBV7-3 ASRLTGVQDTQY
TRBV9 ASSPGTSGLSSYNEQF
TRBV5-1 ASNYGAYYNEQF
TRBV5-1 ASSLGQNSYEQY
TRBV7-6 ASSPRAVNTGELF
TRBV10-3 AISEDRGRAQQETQY
TRBV5-6 ASSGPRGATGELF
TRBV7-3 ASSTSGSLNEQF
TRBV10-1 ASSAAAGAAEAF
TRBV12-5 ASGRDSSYEQY
TRBV19 ARGTGGTDTQY
TRBV10-1 ASSGSSRDTQY
TRBV4-1 ASSQAQGTNYGYT
TRBV27 ASSYSGLADTQY
TRBV27 ASSYADSPNTEAF
TRBV14 ASSPRFGQPSNTEAF
TRBV19 ASSIAGQGATEAF
TRBV28 ASSVSYEQY
TRBV2 ASILRGSPDQF
TRBV6-1 AVRTSGSVTDTQY
TRBV27 ASSQEGIGELF
TRBV6-1 ASPTYQGASEQY
TRBV27 ASSFQGARQYEQY
TRBV7-3 ASSKQGAGELF
TRBV7-9 ASSLGIDRYEAF
TRBV9 ASSVGVSGRVGEQY
TRBV6-1 ASIHREVGNQPQH
TRBV7-9 SSSLTSYEQY
TRBV6-6 ASSSGGQGKIGELF
TRBV19 ASSIASPGSDQPQH
TRBV27 ASSLEGVEQY